This T cell receptor beta chain emerged from a study of beta chain features in type 1 diabetes. The length of the CDR3 is 14 residues. After removal of 7 bases from V and 1 base from J, the junction contained 5 bases not matched to a gene. Germline V gene lookup returns CDR1 MNHEY and CDR2 SVGAGI. The whole isolated RNA underwent reverse transcription, so sequencing captured expressed TCRB transcripts. Here immunoSEQ multiplex PCR was the method, and the copy in TCRdb shows in-frame clones only, minus some. This sample yields roughly 240,000 clones, of which 13% to 15% are seen a single time; about 0.024% belongs to the top ten.

The chain carries TRBV6-5 and TRBJ2-5; 8 nucleotides match TRBD2. This clonotype was sampled from a woman aged 40 to 50 in good health. Source material: naive CD4+ T cells from blood. The CDR3 nucleotides read TGTGCCAGCATGATCGGGGGGGTCCAAGAGACCCAGTACTTC. This encodes CASMIGGVQETQYF.